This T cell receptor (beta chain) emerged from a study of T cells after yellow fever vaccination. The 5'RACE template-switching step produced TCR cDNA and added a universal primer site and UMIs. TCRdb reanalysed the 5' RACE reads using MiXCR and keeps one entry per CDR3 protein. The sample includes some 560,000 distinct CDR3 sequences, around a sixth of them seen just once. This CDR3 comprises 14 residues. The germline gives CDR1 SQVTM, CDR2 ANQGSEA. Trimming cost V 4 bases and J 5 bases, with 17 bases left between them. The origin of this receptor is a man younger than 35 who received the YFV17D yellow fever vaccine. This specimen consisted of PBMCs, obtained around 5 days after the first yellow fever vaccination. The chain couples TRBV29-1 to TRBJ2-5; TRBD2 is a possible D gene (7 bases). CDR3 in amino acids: CSVVGGAHMETQYF. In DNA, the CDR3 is TGCAGCGTTGTTGGGGGGGCTCATATGGAGACCCAGTACTTC.